This TCR beta chain derives from a study of cytomegalovirus exposure and HLA in healthy donors. Notes on this clone: The antigen remains unidentified.

Study findings and constraints: There were reportedly fewer N-insertions in an Asian-associated ancestry cluster than the roughly 670-donor mean, in a later analysis. Reports indicate that TCR beta sequences accurately predicted the HLA-A and HLA-B alleles of most subjects.

Primers: 60 Vbeta forward and 13 Jbeta reverse. Assay: immunoSEQ multiplex PCR; the TCRdb copy retains only in-frame clones and omits some. The sample lists tens of thousands of clones; 86% were seen once. Healthy bone marrow donors made up the cohort. The CDR3 runs 14 residues. In germline, CDR1 is SGHNT, CDR2 YYREEE (reference sequence). Deletions cut 4 bases from V and 5 bases from J, with 15 bases between. The sequenced sample was PBMCs. The chain joins TRBV5-4 to TRBJ2-5; weak D call: TRBD1 (5 bases). The source is a man aged 30-40 years in good health and CMV-seropositive. The CDR3 DNA sequence: TGTGCCAGCAGCATAACAGGAATTGTGGAGACCCAGTACTTC. Translating it yields CASSITGIVETQYF.